This paragraph reports one T cell receptor (beta chain). The sample is drawn from a study of technical replicates of blood from four donors. The protocol was immunoSEQ multiplex PCR, while the TCRdb copy is restricted to in-frame clones and leaves out a portion. The table lists under 95,000 clones, approximately 94% of them singletons. Trimming removed 6 bases from V and 7 bases from J; junction bases left unmatched: 8. Germline V gene lookup returns CDR1 SNHLY and CDR2 FYNNEI. This CDR3 has 14 amino acids. The chain is built from TRBV2 and TRBJ1-2; 10 bases align to TRBD1. This clonotype was sampled from a human donor in good health. Sequenced sample: T cells isolated from PBMCs. CDR3 sequence: CASRGTGELVGYTF. The CDR3 nucleotides read TGTGCCAGCAGGGGGACAGGGGAATTGGTTGGCTACACCTTC.